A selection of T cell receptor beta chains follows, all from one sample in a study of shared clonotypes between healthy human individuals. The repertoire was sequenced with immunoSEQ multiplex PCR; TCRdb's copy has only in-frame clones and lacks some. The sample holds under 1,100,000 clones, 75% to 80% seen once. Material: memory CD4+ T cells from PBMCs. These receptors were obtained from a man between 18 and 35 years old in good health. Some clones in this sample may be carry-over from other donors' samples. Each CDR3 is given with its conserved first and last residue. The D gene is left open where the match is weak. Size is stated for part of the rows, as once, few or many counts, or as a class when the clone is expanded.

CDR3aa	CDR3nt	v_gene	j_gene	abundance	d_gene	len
CASPLDRVTYEQYF	TGTGCCAGCCCATTGGACAGGGTAACCTACGAGCAGTACTTC	TRBV5-6	TRBJ2-7	.	TRBD1	14
CASSLIGGQGQAYEQYF	TGTGCCAGCAGTTTGATTGGGGGCCAGGGGCAAGCCTACGAGCAGTACTTC	TRBV28	TRBJ2-7	.	.	17
CASRVAGGPNEQFF	TGCGCCAGCAGGGTAGCGGGAGGGCCGAATGAGCAGTTCTTC	TRBV5-1	TRBJ2-1	.	TRBD2	14
CASSESGNEQFF	TGTGCCAGCAGTGAGTCGGGGAATGAGCAGTTCTTC	TRBV6-1	TRBJ2-1	.	.	12
CASSASGTGDEKLFF	TGTGCCAGCAGCGCCTCCGGGACAGGGGATGAAAAACTGTTTTTT	TRBV9	TRBJ1-4	.	TRBD1	15
CASSPPGGGNQPQHF	TGTGCCAGCTCACCACCGGGGGGGGGCAATCAGCCCCAGCATTTT	TRBV18	TRBJ1-5	once	.	15
CASSQALRETQYF	TGCGCCAGCAGCCAAGCCCTTCGGGAGACCCAGTACTTC	TRBV4-3	TRBJ2-5	.	.	13
CASSPRGTGGRGNEQFF	TGTGCCAGCAGCCCCCGGGGTACGGGAGGCCGAGGGAATGAGCAGTTCTTC	TRBV11-2	TRBJ2-1	once	TRBD2	17
CASHLGSDTGELFF	TGTGCCAGCCACTTGGGATCGGACACCGGGGAGCTGTTTTTT	TRBV6-6	TRBJ2-2	once	.	14
CARAGPGGQGAQYF	TGTGCCAGAGCGGGCCCGGGGGGCCAAGGGGCGCAGTATTTT	TRBV2	TRBJ2-3	.	.	14
CASSPLQGYTEAFF	TGTGCCAGCTCACCTTTACAGGGGTACACTGAAGCTTTCTTT	TRBV18	TRBJ1-1	.	TRBD1	14
CASSEGGQFSYEQYF	TGTGCCAGCAGTGAAGGGGGACAGTTCTCCTACGAGCAGTACTTC	TRBV6-1	TRBJ2-7	.	TRBD1	15
CASSLVSVAGGSTDTQYF	TGCGCCAGCAGCTTGGTCTCAGTAGCGGGAGGGAGCACAGATACGCAGTATTTT	TRBV5-1	TRBJ2-3	.	TRBD2	18
CASSLIPPPLGTEAFF	TGTGCCAGCAGTTTAATCCCTCCGCCCTTGGGTACTGAAGCTTTCTTT	TRBV27	TRBJ1-1	.	.	16
CASGGTNPLGEQYF	TGTGCCAGCGGAGGGACTAACCCTCTGGGGGAGCAGTACTTC	TRBV9	TRBJ2-7	.	TRBD2	14
CACLAGPYGYTF	TGTGCCTGTCTCGCGGGCCCCTATGGCTACACCTTC	TRBV30	TRBJ1-2	.	.	12
CASSEESWADTQYF	TGTGCCAGCAGTGAAGAGAGCTGGGCAGATACGCAGTATTTT	TRBV6-1	TRBJ2-3	.	.	14
CASSLDPSEIRQYF	TGCGCCAGCAGCTTGGATCCTAGCGAGATACGGCAGTACTTC	TRBV5-1	TRBJ2-7	.	.	14
CASSPGLAEIPTSGQYF	TGTGCCAGCAGCCCGGGACTAGCGGAAATACCTACGAGCGGGCAGTACTTC	TRBV5-4	TRBJ2-7	.	TRBD2	17
CATWGRQDRNEQFF	TGTGCCACCTGGGGGCGTCAAGACCGAAATGAGCAGTTCTTC	TRBV6-6	TRBJ2-1	.	.	14
CASSLGGEPDTQYF	TGTGCCAGCAGCTTAGGAGGGGAGCCAGATACGCAGTATTTT	TRBV11-3	TRBJ2-3	once	.	14
CASMLNRGGETQYF	TGTGCCAGCATGCTGAACAGGGGGGGCGAGACCCAGTACTTC	TRBV2	TRBJ2-5	.	.	14
CASSLGLRSYF	TGTGCCAGCAGTTTGGGGCTCCGGTCGTACTTC	TRBV28	TRBJ2-5	.	.	11
CASRGSSGSYNEQFF	TGTGCCAGCAGGGGCTCTAGCGGGAGTTACAATGAGCAGTTCTTC	TRBV2	TRBJ2-1	few	TRBD2	15
CASSPQTGWGNYGYTF	TGTGCCAGCAGTCCTCAGACAGGGTGGGGTAACTATGGCTACACCTTC	TRBV27	TRBJ1-2	.	TRBD1	16
CASSDALQETQYF	TGTGCCAGCAGTGACGCCTTGCAAGAGACCCAGTACTTC	TRBV2	TRBJ2-5	.	.	13
CAISLDSFRGYTF	TGTGCCATCAGTCTGGACAGTTTCAGAGGCTACACCTTC	TRBV10-3	TRBJ1-2	once	.	13
CASSWDREDTQYF	TGCGCCAGCAGCTGGGACAGGGAAGATACGCAGTATTTT	TRBV5-1	TRBJ2-3	.	TRBD1	13
CASSYTRSGTGELFF	TGTGCCAGCAGCTATACTAGGAGCGGCACCGGGGAGCTGTTTTTT	TRBV7-8	TRBJ2-2	.	.	15
CASSQAGLAGTDTQYF	TGCGCCAGCAGCCAAGCTGGACTAGCGGGTACAGATACGCAGTATTTT	TRBV4-3	TRBJ2-3	many	TRBD2	16
CASSVGLGTDTQYF	TGTGCCAGCTCCGTTGGCCTCGGCACAGATACGCAGTATTTT	TRBV7-9	TRBJ2-3	.	.	14
CASTPRRSRNQPQHF	TGTGCCAGCACCCCCCGACGTAGCCGCAATCAGCCCCAGCATTTT	TRBV6-5	TRBJ1-5	.	.	15
CASSPTSGETQYF	TGTGCCAGCTCACCGACAAGTGGAGAGACCCAGTACTTC	TRBV18	TRBJ2-5	.	.	13
CASSFPIGDTQYF	TGTGCCAGCAGCTTTCCAATAGGAGATACGCAGTATTTT	TRBV7-9	TRBJ2-3	.	.	13
CASSRYSYNEQFF	TGTGCCAGCAGCCGCTACAGCTACAATGAGCAGTTCTTC	TRBV28	TRBJ2-1	few	.	13
CASSPWKGGAAQNTEAFF	TGTGCCAGCAGCCCTTGGAAGGGGGGGGCAGCCCAGAACACTGAAGCTTTCTTT	TRBV9	TRBJ1-1	.	.	18
CASSASGDTEAFF	TGTGCCAGCAGCGCGTCCGGGGACACTGAAGCTTTCTTT	TRBV7-7	TRBJ1-1	.	.	13
CASSLSRGPRRYNEQFF	TGTGCCAGCAGCTTGTCACGCGGACCAAGACGTTACAATGAGCAGTTCTTC	TRBV5-6	TRBJ2-1	.	.	17
CASSLGPVQETQYF	TGTGCCAGCAGCTTAGGGCCCGTCCAAGAGACCCAGTACTTC	TRBV7-2	TRBJ2-5	.	.	14
CASSRLAGYGYTF	TGTGCCAGCAGCCGATTGGCGGGCTATGGCTACACCTTC	TRBV28	TRBJ1-2	few	.	13
CASSPANRGRQETQYF	TGTGCCAGCTCACCGGCGAACCGGGGCCGGCAAGAGACCCAGTACTTC	TRBV18	TRBJ2-5	many	.	16
CASSLTGVGNQPQHF	TGCGCCAGCAGCTTGACAGGGGTGGGCAATCAGCCCCAGCATTTT	TRBV5-1	TRBJ1-5	.	TRBD1	15
CASSNTGVHPLEQYF	TGTGCCAGCTCGAATACAGGGGTTCACCCCCTCGAGCAGTACTTC	TRBV18	TRBJ2-7	.	TRBD1	15
CASSYVGYNEQFF	TGTGCCAGCAGTTACGTTGGATACAATGAGCAGTTCTTC	TRBV6-6	TRBJ2-1	.	.	13
CASSPRQGNQPQHF	TGCGCCAGCAGCCCCCGACAGGGAAATCAGCCCCAGCATTTT	TRBV4-3	TRBJ1-5	.	TRBD1	14
CASSILGQGNYEQYF	TGTGCCAGTAGTATTCTGGGACAGGGGAACTACGAGCAGTACTTC	TRBV19	TRBJ2-7	.	TRBD1	15
CASSLDPNTEAFF	TGTGCCAGCAGCCTTGACCCGAACACTGAAGCTTTCTTT	TRBV5-5	TRBJ1-1	.	.	13
CASSERLAGAFYEQYF	TGTGCCAGCAGTGAAAGGCTAGCGGGCGCATTCTACGAGCAGTACTTC	TRBV2	TRBJ2-7	.	TRBD2	16
CASRPPPTSGSTDTQYF	TGTGCCAGCAGGCCCCCTCCGACTAGCGGGAGTACAGATACGCAGTATTTT	TRBV6-9	TRBJ2-3	.	TRBD2	17
CASSLKQGLRTGELFF	TGTGCCAGCAGCTTAAAACAGGGGTTGAGAACCGGGGAGCTGTTTTTT	TRBV7-3	TRBJ2-2	.	TRBD1	16
CASYAGTGVTRELFF	TGTGCCAGCTATGCCGGGACAGGGGTGACCCGGGAGCTGTTTTTT	TRBV6-6	TRBJ2-2	many	TRBD1	15
CASSPVGLANTYNEQFF	TGTGCCAGCTCACCAGTGGGACTAGCGAACACCTACAATGAGCAGTTCTTC	TRBV18	TRBJ2-1	once	TRBD2	17
CAWSASDTQYF	TGTGCCTGGAGTGCCTCAGATACGCAGTATTTT	TRBV30	TRBJ2-3	.	.	11
CASTFVGAAPTSDTGELFF	TGTGCCAGCACGTTCGTAGGGGCAGCCCCAACTTCGGACACCGGGGAGCTGTTTTTT	TRBV7-6	TRBJ2-2	.	.	19
CASSPAGGRDYGYTF	TGTGCCAGCTCACCCGCAGGGGGACGTGACTATGGCTACACCTTC	TRBV18	TRBJ1-2	once	TRBD1	15
CASSVGPGAANTGELFF	TGTGCCAGCAGTGTAGGCCCAGGGGCCGCAAACACCGGGGAGCTGTTTTTT	TRBV25-1	TRBJ2-2	.	.	17
CASSLTSGTTDTQYF	TGTGCCAGCAGCCTGACTAGCGGGACAACGGATACGCAGTATTTT	TRBV5-6	TRBJ2-3	.	TRBD2	15